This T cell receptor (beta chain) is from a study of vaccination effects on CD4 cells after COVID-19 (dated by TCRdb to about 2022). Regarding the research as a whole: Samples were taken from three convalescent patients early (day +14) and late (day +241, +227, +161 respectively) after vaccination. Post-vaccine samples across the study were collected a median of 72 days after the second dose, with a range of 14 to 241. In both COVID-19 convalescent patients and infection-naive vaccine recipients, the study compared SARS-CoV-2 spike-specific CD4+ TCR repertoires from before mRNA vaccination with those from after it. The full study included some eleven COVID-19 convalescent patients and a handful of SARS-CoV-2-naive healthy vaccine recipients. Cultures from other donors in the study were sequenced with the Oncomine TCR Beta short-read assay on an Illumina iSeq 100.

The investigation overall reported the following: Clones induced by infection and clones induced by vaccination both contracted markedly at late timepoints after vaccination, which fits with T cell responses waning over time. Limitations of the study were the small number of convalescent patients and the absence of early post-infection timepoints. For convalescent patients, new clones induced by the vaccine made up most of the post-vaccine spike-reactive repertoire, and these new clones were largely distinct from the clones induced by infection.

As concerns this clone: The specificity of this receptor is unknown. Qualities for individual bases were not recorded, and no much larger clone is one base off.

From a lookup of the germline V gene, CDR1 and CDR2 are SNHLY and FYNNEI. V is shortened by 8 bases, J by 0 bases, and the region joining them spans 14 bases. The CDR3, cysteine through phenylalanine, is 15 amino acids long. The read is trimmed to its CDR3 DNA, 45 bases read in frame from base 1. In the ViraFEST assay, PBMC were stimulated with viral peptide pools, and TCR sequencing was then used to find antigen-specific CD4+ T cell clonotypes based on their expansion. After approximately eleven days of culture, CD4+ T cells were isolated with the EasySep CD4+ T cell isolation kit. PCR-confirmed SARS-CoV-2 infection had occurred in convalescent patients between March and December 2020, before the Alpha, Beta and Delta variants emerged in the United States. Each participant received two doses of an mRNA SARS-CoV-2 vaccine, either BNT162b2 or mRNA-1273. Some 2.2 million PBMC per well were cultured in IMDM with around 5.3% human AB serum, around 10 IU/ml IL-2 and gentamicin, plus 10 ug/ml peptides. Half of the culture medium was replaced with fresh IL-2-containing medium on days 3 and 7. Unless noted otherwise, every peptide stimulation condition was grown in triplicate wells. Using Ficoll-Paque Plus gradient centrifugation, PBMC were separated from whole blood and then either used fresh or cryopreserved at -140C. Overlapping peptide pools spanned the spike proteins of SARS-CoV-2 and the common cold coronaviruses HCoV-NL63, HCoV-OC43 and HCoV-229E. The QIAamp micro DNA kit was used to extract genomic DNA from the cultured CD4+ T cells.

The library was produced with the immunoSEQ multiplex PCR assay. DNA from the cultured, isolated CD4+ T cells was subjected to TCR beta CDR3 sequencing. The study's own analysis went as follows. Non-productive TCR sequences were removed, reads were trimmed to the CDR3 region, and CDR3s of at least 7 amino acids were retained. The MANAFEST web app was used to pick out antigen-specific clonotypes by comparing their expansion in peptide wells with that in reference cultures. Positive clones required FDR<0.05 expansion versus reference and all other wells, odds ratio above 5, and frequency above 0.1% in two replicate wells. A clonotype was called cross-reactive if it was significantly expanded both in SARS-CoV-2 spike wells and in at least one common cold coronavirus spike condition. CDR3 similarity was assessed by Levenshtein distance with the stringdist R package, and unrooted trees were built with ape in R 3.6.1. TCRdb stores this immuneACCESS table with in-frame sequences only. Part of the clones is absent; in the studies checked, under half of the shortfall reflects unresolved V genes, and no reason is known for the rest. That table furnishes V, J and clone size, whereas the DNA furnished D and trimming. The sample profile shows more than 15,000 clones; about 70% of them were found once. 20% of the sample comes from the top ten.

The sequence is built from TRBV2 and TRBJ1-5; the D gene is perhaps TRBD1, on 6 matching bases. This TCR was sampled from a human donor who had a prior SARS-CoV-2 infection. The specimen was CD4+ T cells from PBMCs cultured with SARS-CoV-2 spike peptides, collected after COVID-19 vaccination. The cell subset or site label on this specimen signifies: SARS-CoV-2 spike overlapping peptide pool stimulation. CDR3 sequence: CASRLRDNSNQPQHF. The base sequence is TGTGCCAGCCGCCTCAGGGACAATAGCAATCAGCCCCAGCATTTT.